This T cell receptor (beta chain) is drawn from a study of blood T cell repertoires in COVID-19. This clone was counted at least ten times. Residents of 20 to 25 US areas, aged roughly 18 to 90 years, made up the participants. The CDR3 runs to 13 residues. The V and J ends lost 4 bases and 2 bases respectively, with 8 bases between them. Germline CDR1 ENHRY, CDR2 SYGVKD. Clones were read by immunoSEQ multiplex PCR, and TCRdb kept only the in-frame ones, dropping some. The repertoire holds 260,000 or so clones, with about four fifths as singletons. This rearrangement joins TRBV10-3 to TRBJ1-1; D gene uncertain. The sequence came from a woman aged 40 to 49 who had been exposed to COVID-19. The sample was PBMCs or T cells enriched from blood (not recorded which). The CDR3: CAISGRLNTEAFF. The CDR3 nucleotides are TGTGCCATCAGTGGCAGGCTAAACACTGAAGCTTTCTTT.